This T cell receptor beta chain was identified during a study of T cell clonality in common variable immunodeficiency. Blood came from CVID subjects not ill and not taking immunomodulatory or immunosuppressive medication. TCRdb's table, derived via immunoSEQ multiplex PCR, lists solely in-frame clones and lacks some. The record shows over 30,000 clones for this sample, with no singletons present. Overall study results and limits: CVID patient heterogeneity limited repertoire-clinical complication correlations. CVID subjects showed higher TCRbeta clonality than healthy controls. CVID subjects shared fewer TCRbeta clones than healthy controls did. Reportedly, TCR beta sequences from common variable immunodeficiency showed fewer deletions and N-nucleotide insertions.

In the case of this clone: Its antigen is unknown. The read comes to an end 3 residues before the CDR3 does, leaving the germline J gene to fill in the end.

In germline, CDR1 is SGHVS, CDR2 FNYEAQ. This CDR3 is built from 18 residues. Trimming removed 1 base from V and 2 bases from J; junction bases left unmatched: 7. V and J are TRBV7-6 and TRBJ2-7; the match to TRBD2 covers 14 bases. The specimen was peripheral blood mononuclear cells. The receptor comes from a human donor with common variable immunodeficiency. CDR3 amino acids: CASSLETSGREIPYEQYF. The CDR3 DNA, read in part, is TGTGCCAGCAGCTTAGAGACTAGCGGGAGGGAAATCCCCTACGAG.